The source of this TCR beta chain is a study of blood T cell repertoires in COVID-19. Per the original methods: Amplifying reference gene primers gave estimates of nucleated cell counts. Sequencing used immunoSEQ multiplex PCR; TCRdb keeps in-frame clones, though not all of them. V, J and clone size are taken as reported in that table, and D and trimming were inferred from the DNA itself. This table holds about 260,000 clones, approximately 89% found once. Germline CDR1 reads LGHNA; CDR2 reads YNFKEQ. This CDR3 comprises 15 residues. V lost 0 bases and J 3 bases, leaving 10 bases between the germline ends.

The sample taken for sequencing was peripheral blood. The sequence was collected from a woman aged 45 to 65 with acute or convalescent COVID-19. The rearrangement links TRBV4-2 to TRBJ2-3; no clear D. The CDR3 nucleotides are TGTGCCAGCAGCCAAGATCTTACCGGGACAGATACGCAGTATTTT. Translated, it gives CASSQDLTGTDTQYF.